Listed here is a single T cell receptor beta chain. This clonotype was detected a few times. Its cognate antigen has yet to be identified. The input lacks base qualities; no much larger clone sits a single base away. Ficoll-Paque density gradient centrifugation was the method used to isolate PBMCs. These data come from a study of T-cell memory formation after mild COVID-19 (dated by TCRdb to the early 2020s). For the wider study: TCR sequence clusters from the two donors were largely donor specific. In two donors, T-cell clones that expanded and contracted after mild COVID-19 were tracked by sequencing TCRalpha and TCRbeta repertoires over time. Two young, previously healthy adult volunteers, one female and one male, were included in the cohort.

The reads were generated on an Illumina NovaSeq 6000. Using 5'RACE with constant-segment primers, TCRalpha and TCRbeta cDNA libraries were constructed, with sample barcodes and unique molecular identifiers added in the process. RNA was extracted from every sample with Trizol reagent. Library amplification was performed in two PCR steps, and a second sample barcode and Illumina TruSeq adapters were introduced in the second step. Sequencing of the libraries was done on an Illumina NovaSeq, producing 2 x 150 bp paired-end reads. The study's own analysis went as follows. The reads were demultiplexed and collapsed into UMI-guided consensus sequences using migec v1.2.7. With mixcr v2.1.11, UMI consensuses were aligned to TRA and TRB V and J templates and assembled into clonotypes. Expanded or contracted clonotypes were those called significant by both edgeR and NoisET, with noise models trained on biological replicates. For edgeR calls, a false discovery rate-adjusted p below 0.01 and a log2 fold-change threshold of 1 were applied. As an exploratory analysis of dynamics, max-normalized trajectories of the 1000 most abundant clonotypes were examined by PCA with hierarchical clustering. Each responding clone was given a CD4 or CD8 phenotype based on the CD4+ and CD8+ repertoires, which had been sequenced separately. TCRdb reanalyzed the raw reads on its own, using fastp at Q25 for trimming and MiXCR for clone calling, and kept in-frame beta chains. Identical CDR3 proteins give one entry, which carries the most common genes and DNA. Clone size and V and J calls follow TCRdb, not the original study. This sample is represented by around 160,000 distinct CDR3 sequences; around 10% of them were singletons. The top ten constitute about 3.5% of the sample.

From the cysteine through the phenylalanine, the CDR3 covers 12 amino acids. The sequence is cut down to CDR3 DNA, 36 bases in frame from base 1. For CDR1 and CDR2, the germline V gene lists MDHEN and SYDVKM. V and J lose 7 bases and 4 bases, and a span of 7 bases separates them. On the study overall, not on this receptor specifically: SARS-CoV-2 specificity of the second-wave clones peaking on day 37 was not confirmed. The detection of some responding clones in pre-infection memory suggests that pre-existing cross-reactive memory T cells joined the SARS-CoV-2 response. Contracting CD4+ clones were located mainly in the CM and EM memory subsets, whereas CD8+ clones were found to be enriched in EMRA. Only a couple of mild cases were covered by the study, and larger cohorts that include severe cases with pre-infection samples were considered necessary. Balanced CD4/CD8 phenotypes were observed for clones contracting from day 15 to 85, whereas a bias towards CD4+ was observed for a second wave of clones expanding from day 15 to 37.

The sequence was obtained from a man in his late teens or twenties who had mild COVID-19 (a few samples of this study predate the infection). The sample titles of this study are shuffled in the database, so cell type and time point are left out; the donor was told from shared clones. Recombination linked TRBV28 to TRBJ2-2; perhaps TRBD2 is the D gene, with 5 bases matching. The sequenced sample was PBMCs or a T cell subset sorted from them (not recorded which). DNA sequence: TGTGCCAGCAAGGGAGTCACCGGGGAGCTGTTTTTT. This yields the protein CASKGVTGELFF.